A single sample is the source of the 15 T cell receptor beta chains below, sequenced in a study of blood T cell repertoires in COVID-19. Clones were read by immunoSEQ multiplex PCR, and TCRdb kept only the in-frame ones, dropping some. The sample yields more than 300,000 clones, more than 70% seen once. The specimen sequenced was PBMCs or T cells enriched from blood (not recorded which). The receptor set was obtained from a middle-aged man in a cohort exposed to, infected with or recovered from COVID-19 (not recorded which).

The chain is built from TRBV11-2 and TRBJ2-7; D possibly corresponds to TRBD2 (7 bases). The germline V gene encodes CDR1 SGHAT and CDR2 FQNNGV. Trimming removed 6 bases at V and 7 bases at J, with 22 bases between. The CDR3 has 15 residues. In nucleotides, the CDR3 is TGTGCCAGCAGACCTTGGGGGGGCGTTTGGAGGGAGCAGTACTTC. Translating gives CASRPWGGVWREQYF.

This clone was recorded once. V usage is TRBV3-1 (or the pseudogene TRBV3-2) and J usage is TRBJ1-3; D possibly corresponds to TRBD1 (6 bases). Germline-derived CDR1 and CDR2 are LGHDT and YNNKEL (reference sequence). Trimming took 0 bases from V and 2 from J, leaving 8 bases between them. This CDR3 has 15 amino acids. CDR3 loop: CASSQDQGTGNTIYF. DNA for the CDR3: TGTGCCAGCAGCCAAGATCAGGGGACTGGAAACACCATATATTTT.

The chain has TRBV19 and TRBJ2-1; 9 bases map to TRBD2. In germline, CDR1 is LNHDA, CDR2 SQIVND (reference sequence). The J segment lost 1 base and the V segment lost 9 bases, leaving 7 bases of the junction unmatched. The CDR3 is 15 amino acids. The CDR3 DNA reads as TGTGCCAGCCGACCAACTAGCGGGTCCTACAATGAGCAGTTCTTC. Protein sequence: CASRPTSGSYNEQFF.

This chain joins TRBV28 and TRBJ2-7, with D perhaps matching TRBD1 (6 bases). The CDR3 sequence is 13 residues long. Trimming pared 5 bases from V and 3 bases from J, leaving 11 bases between. Germline V gives CDR1 MDHEN, CDR2 SYDVKM. Here the CDR3 DNA reads TGTGCCAGCAGTACAGACAGGATCTACGAGCAGTACTTC. Translating gives CASSTDRIYEQYF.

The chain combines TRBV28 with TRBJ2-3; TRBD2 matches 10 bases. The CDR3 is 15 residues long. The V and J ends lost 5 bases and 6 bases, in that order; junction bases with no gene match: 8. Germline CDR1 reads MDHEN; CDR2 reads SYDVKM. CDR3 nucleotide sequence: TGTGCCAGCAGTCTCGCTTCTAGCGGGGGCGATACGCAGTATTTT. This gives the protein CASSLASSGGDTQYF.

In this sample, this clone turned up a few times. The J gene is TRBJ1-6, the V gene TRBV25-1; 7 nucleotides agree with TRBD1. Germline V lookup: CDR1 MGHDK, CDR2 SYGVNS. The V segment lost 1 base and the J segment 9 bases; nucleotides outside the gene matches: 6. The CDR3 contains 15 residues. Here the CDR3 reads CASSEWRQGGSPLHF. The CDR3 nucleotides read TGTGCCAGCAGTGAATGGAGGCAGGGGGGTTCACCCCTCCACTTT.

This clone was counted between two and nine times. The chain has TRBV20-1 and TRBJ2-1, with D tentatively TRBD2 (6 bases). The V and J ends lost 3 bases and 2 bases respectively, with 14 bases between them. Germline assignment: CDR1 DFQATT and CDR2 SNEGSKA (reference sequence). The CDR3 spans 15 residues. CDR3 in amino acids: CSASPRSGPYNEQFF. The CDR3 region has the DNA TGCAGTGCTAGTCCGCGTAGCGGACCCTACAATGAGCAGTTCTTC.

CDR3 DNA: TGTGCCAGTTCTATGCGGGAGAGCAATGAGCAGTTCTTC. Its translation: CASSMRESNEQFF. The chain recombines TRBV19 with TRBJ2-1; 7 positions agree with TRBD2. This CDR3 comprises 13 residues. Germline V gives CDR1 LNHDA, CDR2 SQIVND (reference sequence). Germline trimming cut 8 bases from V and 6 bases from J; bases unmatched to any gene: 7.

This sequence joins TRBV7-6 and TRBJ1-1; 9 bases are a match to TRBD1. CDR1 and CDR2 from the germline V gene are SGHVS and FNYEAQ. The CDR3 is 18 amino acids. Germline trimming cut 5 bases from V and 3 bases from J; bases unmatched to any gene: 16. CDR3 coding DNA: TGTGCCAGCAGCCCGCGGACAGGGGCTTGGGACTACGACACTGAAGCTTTCTTT. Its protein product is CASSPRTGAWDYDTEAFF.

This clone was observed once. The chain combines TRBV5-4 with TRBJ2-2, with D possibly TRBD2 on 5 matching bases. Germline CDR1 is SGHNT and CDR2 is YYREEE (reference sequence). The V and J ends lost 6 bases and 1 base respectively, with 10 bases between them. The CDR3 spans 14 residues. CDR3 sequence: CASTERMNTGELFF. For the CDR3, the DNA is TGTGCCAGCACGGAGCGGATGAACACCGGGGAGCTGTTTTTT.

This rearrangement joins TRBV2 to TRBJ2-3; 11 nucleotides line up with TRBD2. The CDR3 spans 16 residues. Germline V lookup: CDR1 SNHLY, CDR2 FYNNEI. V lost 1 base, J lost 3 bases, and 3 bases stayed unmatched. The CDR3 protein is CASSEVRTSGTDTQYF. In nucleotides, the CDR3 is TGTGCCAGCAGTGAAGTAAGGACTAGCGGGACAGATACGCAGTATTTT.

V is TRBV2 and J is TRBJ2-1, with 9 bases lining up with TRBD1. The ends lost 4 bases at V and 7 bases at J; junction bases unmatched: 5. Germline V lookup: CDR1 SNHLY, CDR2 FYNNEI. This CDR3 is 14 amino acids long. The CDR3 sequence is CASSVQQGANEQFF. The DNA for the CDR3 is TGTGCCAGCAGTGTACAACAGGGGGCGAATGAGCAGTTCTTC.

The V gene is TRBV7-9, the J gene TRBJ2-7, with D possibly TRBD1 on 5 matching bases. The CDR3 runs 12 residues. The V gene's germline CDR1 is SEHNR and CDR2 FQNEAQ (reference sequence). V lost 4 bases to trimming and J lost 2 bases, with 6 bases between them. The CDR3 here is CASSSDTYEQYF. As DNA, the CDR3 is TGTGCCAGCAGCTCGGACACCTACGAGCAGTACTTC.

The genes are TRBV30 and TRBJ2-1; weak D call: TRBD2 (5 bases). Germline CDR1 GTSNPN, CDR2 SVGIG (reference sequence). Trimming left V 3 bases short and J 7 bases short, with 22 bases between. The CDR3 is 16 residues long. In DNA, the CDR3 is TGTGCCTGGAGGGGTAGGAGCGGCCTTTACGGGAATGAGCAGTTCTTC. Protein product: CAWRGRSGLYGNEQFF.

In this sample, this clone turned up a few times. The chain combines TRBV18 with TRBJ2-7; 10 bases map to TRBD1. The CDR3 is 14 residues long. Germline V gene lookup returns CDR1 KGHSH and CDR2 LQKENI. V was clipped by 3 bases and J by 4 bases; unmatched bases: 3. In DNA, the CDR3 is TGTGCCAGCTCACCCGGGACAGGGGAGTACGAGCAGTACTTC. Translating it yields CASSPGTGEYEQYF.